The rows below give T cell receptor beta chains drawn from one sample of a study of blood T cell repertoires in COVID-19. The assay was immunoSEQ multiplex PCR, and TCRdb's table has in-frame clones only and misses some. The table records about 99,000 clones, 75% to 90% of them present only once. Sequenced: peripheral blood. The receptors were gathered from a human donor in a cohort sampled during active or convalescent COVID-19. The CDR3 runs from the conserved cysteine through the conserved F or W. The order of the fields is D gene, V gene, CDR3 length, clone size, J gene, CDR3 DNA, CDR3 protein. The D gene is left open where the match is weak. The size of a clone is reported for some rows only, either as once, few or many, or as a class for expanded clones.

d_gene: .
v_gene: TRBV5-1
len: 16
abundance: .
j_gene: TRBJ1-5
CDR3nt: TGCGCCAGCAGCTTGGCCAAGGGGTCTCGCAATCAGCCCCAGCATTTT
CDR3aa: CASSLAKGSRNQPQHF

d_gene: .
v_gene: TRBV27
len: 13
abundance: .
j_gene: TRBJ2-2
CDR3nt: TGTGCCAGCAGTACAGGGTGGGCCGGGGAGCTGTTTTTT
CDR3aa: CASSTGWAGELFF

d_gene: .
v_gene: TRBV4-3
len: 17
abundance: .
j_gene: TRBJ2-2
CDR3nt: TGCGCCAGCAGCCAAGGCAGCAGGGGAGGGGACACCGGGGAGCTGTTTTTT
CDR3aa: CASSQGSRGGDTGELFF

d_gene: TRBD2
v_gene: TRBV24-1
len: 15
abundance: once
j_gene: TRBJ2-5
CDR3nt: TGTGCCACCAGTGACTCGGGCGGGGGGACAGAGACCCAGTACTTC
CDR3aa: CATSDSGGGTETQYF

d_gene: TRBD1
v_gene: TRBV7-9
len: 12
abundance: .
j_gene: TRBJ1-1
CDR3nt: TGTGCCAGCGGCAGGGGGCAGGATGAAGCTTTCTTT
CDR3aa: CASGRGQDEAFF

d_gene: TRBD1
v_gene: TRBV5-4
len: 14
abundance: .
j_gene: TRBJ2-7
CDR3nt: TGTGCCAGCAGCTCAGGACAGGGGGCTTACGAGCAGTACTTC
CDR3aa: CASSSGQGAYEQYF

d_gene: .
v_gene: TRBV7-2
len: 17
abundance: .
j_gene: TRBJ2-5
CDR3nt: TGTGCCAGCAGCTTCTTCCCACAGGGGGGGGCAGGAAAGACCCAGTACTTC
CDR3aa: CASSFFPQGGAGKTQYF

d_gene: .
v_gene: TRBV1
len: 18
abundance: .
j_gene: TRBJ2-3
CDR3nt: TGCACCAGCAGCCAAGTCCGGACTAGCGGGGAAAAAACAGATACGCAGTATTTT
CDR3aa: CTSSQVRTSGEKTDTQYF

d_gene: TRBD2
v_gene: TRBV28
len: 15
abundance: .
j_gene: TRBJ2-7
CDR3nt: TGTGCCAGCAGTTTCCCCCTAGCGGGGGAGGTCGAGCAGTACTTC
CDR3aa: CASSFPLAGEVEQYF

d_gene: .
v_gene: TRBV7-2
len: 14
abundance: .
j_gene: TRBJ1-1
CDR3nt: TGTGCCAGCAGCTTAGTTCAGATGAACACTGAAGCTTTCTTT
CDR3aa: CASSLVQMNTEAFF

d_gene: TRBD1
v_gene: TRBV27
len: 15
abundance: .
j_gene: TRBJ2-7
CDR3nt: TGTGCCACCAAGAATGGGGACAGGGGGGAGTACGAGCAGTACTTC
CDR3aa: CATKNGDRGEYEQYF

d_gene: TRBD1
v_gene: TRBV6-4
len: 14
abundance: .
j_gene: TRBJ1-2
CDR3nt: TGTGCCAGCAGTGCCGGGACAGCTAACTATGGCTACACCTTC
CDR3aa: CASSAGTANYGYTF

d_gene: .
v_gene: TRBV19
len: 13
abundance: .
j_gene: TRBJ1-6
CDR3nt: TGTGCCAGTAGTCAGGGTTATAATTCACCCCTCCACTTT
CDR3aa: CASSQGYNSPLHF

d_gene: TRBD2
v_gene: TRBV7-2
len: 18
abundance: .
j_gene: TRBJ2-1
CDR3nt: TGTGCCAGCAGCTTAGTTAGCGGGGGGGATTTTTCCTACAATGAGCAGTTCTTC
CDR3aa: CASSLVSGGDFSYNEQFF

d_gene: TRBD2
v_gene: TRBV7-2
len: 19
abundance: .
j_gene: TRBJ2-7
CDR3nt: TGTGCCAGCAGCTCCCCGGGCGGGGGCGGGGGGGTCAGCTCCTACGAGCAGTACTTC
CDR3aa: CASSSPGGGGGVSSYEQYF

d_gene: TRBD1
v_gene: TRBV29-1
len: 12
abundance: .
j_gene: TRBJ2-5
CDR3nt: TGCAGCGCAAGGGGGCTCACAGAGACCCAGTACTTC
CDR3aa: CSARGLTETQYF

d_gene: TRBD1
v_gene: TRBV27
len: 16
abundance: .
j_gene: TRBJ1-2
CDR3nt: TGTGCCAGCAGCAATTCGACAGGGACCCTCGACTATGGCTACACCTTC
CDR3aa: CASSNSTGTLDYGYTF

d_gene: TRBD1
v_gene: TRBV18
len: 14
abundance: .
j_gene: TRBJ2-1
CDR3nt: TGTGCCAGCTTCGGGACAGGGGGTTACAATGAGCAGTTCTTC
CDR3aa: CASFGTGGYNEQFF

d_gene: .
v_gene: TRBV9
len: 14
abundance: few
j_gene: TRBJ1-3
CDR3nt: TGTGCCAGCAGTTATCAGGGGCCCGGAAACACCATATATTTT
CDR3aa: CASSYQGPGNTIYF

d_gene: TRBD1
v_gene: TRBV2
len: 14
abundance: once
j_gene: TRBJ2-7
CDR3nt: TGTGCCAGCAGTCAACAGGGGATCAGCTACGAGCAGTACTTC
CDR3aa: CASSQQGISYEQYF

d_gene: .
v_gene: TRBV18
len: 15
abundance: few
j_gene: TRBJ2-3
CDR3nt: TGTGCCAGCTCACCAGCGGGCCTAAGCACAGATACGCAGTATTTT
CDR3aa: CASSPAGLSTDTQYF

d_gene: TRBD1
v_gene: TRBV28
len: 15
abundance: .
j_gene: TRBJ1-2
CDR3nt: TGTGCCAGCAGTTCACCGAGGGGGCTTAGACGCGGCTACACCTTC
CDR3aa: CASSSPRGLRRGYTF

d_gene: .
v_gene: TRBV10-3
len: 14
abundance: .
j_gene: TRBJ1-3
CDR3nt: TGTGCCATCAGGCCAGACTTCTCTGGAAACACCATATATTTT
CDR3aa: CAIRPDFSGNTIYF

d_gene: TRBD2
v_gene: TRBV29-1
len: 17
abundance: .
j_gene: TRBJ2-3
CDR3nt: TGCAGCGTTGAAATTGGTAGAGCGGGGGCCTTCCCAGATACGCAGTATTTT
CDR3aa: CSVEIGRAGAFPDTQYF

d_gene: TRBD2
v_gene: TRBV5-6
len: 15
abundance: .
j_gene: TRBJ2-3
CDR3nt: TGTGCCAGCAGCTTGGTTAGCGGGGGAACAGATACGCAGTATTTT
CDR3aa: CASSLVSGGTDTQYF

d_gene: TRBD1
v_gene: TRBV7-2
len: 14
abundance: once
j_gene: TRBJ1-5
CDR3nt: TGTGCCAGCAGCTTAGGAGACAGGGGTCGGCCCCAGCATTTT
CDR3aa: CASSLGDRGRPQHF

d_gene: .
v_gene: TRBV5-1
len: 15
abundance: .
j_gene: TRBJ2-2
CDR3nt: TGCGCCAGCAGCTTGTCCGCAGGGGGACTCGGGGAGCTGTTTTTT
CDR3aa: CASSLSAGGLGELFF

d_gene: TRBD1
v_gene: TRBV5-4
len: 17
abundance: .
j_gene: TRBJ1-4
CDR3nt: TGTGCCAGCAGCGCGGGGGACAGGGGCCGATTGAGTGAAAAACTGTTTTTT
CDR3aa: CASSAGDRGRLSEKLFF

d_gene: .
v_gene: TRBV19
len: 13
abundance: .
j_gene: TRBJ1-1
CDR3nt: TGTGCCAGTAGTATGGAGGGAGGCACTGAAGCTTTCTTT
CDR3aa: CASSMEGGTEAFF

d_gene: TRBD1
v_gene: TRBV24-1
len: 15
abundance: .
j_gene: TRBJ1-1
CDR3nt: TGTGCCACCAGTGGGTCGACAGGGTACGGCACTGAAGCTTTCTTT
CDR3aa: CATSGSTGYGTEAFF

d_gene: .
v_gene: TRBV18
len: 12
abundance: .
j_gene: TRBJ2-1
CDR3nt: TGTGCCAGCTCAACCCTAGGCAATGAGCAGTTCTTC
CDR3aa: CASSTLGNEQFF

d_gene: TRBD1
v_gene: TRBV27
len: 17
abundance: .
j_gene: TRBJ1-5
CDR3nt: TGTGCCAGCAGTTTTTCCCCCTTCGGGACAGATAATCAGCCCCAGCATTTT
CDR3aa: CASSFSPFGTDNQPQHF

d_gene: .
v_gene: TRBV5-1
len: 13
abundance: .
j_gene: TRBJ1-6
CDR3nt: TGCGCCAGCAGCTCTAACAGGGATTCACCCCTCCACTTT
CDR3aa: CASSSNRDSPLHF

d_gene: .
v_gene: TRBV11-3
len: 13
abundance: .
j_gene: TRBJ2-7
CDR3nt: TGTGCCAGCAGCTTATTTGTCGTCGGGGAGCAGTACTTC
CDR3aa: CASSLFVVGEQYF

d_gene: TRBD2
v_gene: TRBV9
len: 22
abundance: .
j_gene: TRBJ2-3
CDR3nt: TGTGCCAGCAGCGTATTAATCTGTGTCGGGGGTCGCGCCAAGCGGGGGAGTGGTACGCAGTATTTT
CDR3aa: CASSVLICVGGRAKRGSGTQYF

d_gene: TRBD2
v_gene: TRBV2
len: 17
abundance: .
j_gene: TRBJ2-2
CDR3nt: TGTGCCAGCAGTGAACCAAAGGGACTAGCTGCCACCGGGGAGCTGTTTTTT
CDR3aa: CASSEPKGLAATGELFF

d_gene: .
v_gene: TRBV5-6
len: 15
abundance: .
j_gene: TRBJ1-5
CDR3nt: TGTGCCAGCAGCCTACTTGGGGGGAGGGATCAGCCCCAGCATTTT
CDR3aa: CASSLLGGRDQPQHF

d_gene: .
v_gene: TRBV3-1/TRBV3-2
len: 18
abundance: few
j_gene: TRBJ1-2
CDR3nt: TGTGCCAGCAGCCCAACTACGAGGGCAGGTAACCTCTACTATGGCTACACCTTC
CDR3aa: CASSPTTRAGNLYYGYTF

d_gene: .
v_gene: TRBV14
len: 15
abundance: .
j_gene: TRBJ2-5
CDR3nt: TGTGCCAGCAGCCAAGCGTTGGGGGGTCAAGAGACCCAGTACTTC
CDR3aa: CASSQALGGQETQYF

d_gene: TRBD2
v_gene: TRBV30
len: 11
abundance: .
j_gene: TRBJ2-5
CDR3nt: TGTGCCTGGATGGGAGGGAAGACCCAGTACTTC
CDR3aa: CAWMGGKTQYF

d_gene: .
v_gene: TRBV28
len: 14
abundance: .
j_gene: TRBJ2-7
CDR3nt: TGTGCCAGCAGTTTAGCGGGGCCCCCCTACGAGCAGTACTTC
CDR3aa: CASSLAGPPYEQYF

d_gene: .
v_gene: TRBV29-1
len: 15
abundance: .
j_gene: TRBJ1-1
CDR3nt: TGCAGCGTTGAAGATACAGGAGACCTGAACACTGAAGCTTTCTTT
CDR3aa: CSVEDTGDLNTEAFF